This TCR beta chain was documented in a study of regulatory T cells in long-lasting Graves disease. Time point indicated: newly diagnosed GD, antithyroid drugs for less than 3 months. After RNA was extracted from PBMCs, the TCR library was made from it. This clonotype was seen many times. For TCR beta, libraries came from iRepertoire HTBI primers and Arm-PCR of CDR3 regions. From the multiplex PCR reads, TCRdb called clonotypes with MiXCR, one entry per CDR3 protein. The sample includes roughly 410,000 distinct CDR3 sequences, about 15% of them seen just once. In addition, the sample was reused for a study of T cells in Graves' hyperthyroidism and ophthalmopathy.

This clonotype was obtained from a woman in her thirties or forties with Graves disease. The material was peripheral blood mononuclear cells (PBMCs), obtained at new diagnosis, from a patient treated with antithyroid drugs.

The CDR3 sequence is CASSLGPEYGYTF. The CDR3 DNA is TGTGCCAGCAGCTTAGGGCCGGAGTATGGCTACACCTTC. The chain combines TRBV11-2 with TRBJ1-2; D gene unclear. Between the trimmed V and J ends, which lost 1 base and 5 bases, there was a span of 8 bases. This CDR3 comprises 13 residues. Germline values: CDR1 SGHAT, CDR2 FQNNGV.